The 23 T cell receptor beta chains below were found in one sample sequenced in a study of CD8+CD57+ T cells in acquired aplastic anemia. Profiling of TCR beta VDJ combinations and CDR3 sequences used genomic DNA as template. TCRdb passed the reads through MiXCR, listing each CDR3 protein once. This table has roughly 130,000 distinct CDR3 sequences, over 45% appearing once. What was sequenced was sorted CD4+, CD8+, or CD8+CD57+ T cells (not recorded which) from PBMCs. Receptors originate from a human donor in good health, serving as a control.

This clonotype was seen many times. The chain carries TRBV7-9 and TRBJ2-5; D is unclear. Germline CDR1 and CDR2: SEHNR and FQNEAQ (reference sequence). The ends were cut back, 5 bases at V and 3 bases at J, with 4 bases in the middle. The CDR3 length is 11 residues. The CDR3 sequence is CASSQKETQYF. The CDR3 coding sequence is TGTGCCAGCAGCCAGAAAGAGACCCAGTACTTC.

The V gene is TRBV29-1, the J gene TRBJ1-2, with 7 bases that match TRBD1. V lost 0 bases and J lost 3; bases outside the gene matches: 13. This CDR3 is 17 amino acids long. CDR1 is SQVTM, CDR2 ANQGSEA, per germline. CDR3 DNA sequence: TGCAGCGTTGAAGATCCTCACTCGACAGGGTCGGACTATGGCTACACCTTC. This encodes CSVEDPHSTGSDYGYTF.

This clonotype was seen repeatedly, ten times or more. The conserved closing phenylalanine or tryptophan is absent in this CDR3, likely reflecting a read error. This rearrangement joins TRBV20-1 to TRBJ1-6; TRBD1 matches 8 bases. V gave up 4 bases and J gave up 8 bases; unmatched junction bases: 10. Germline loops: CDR1 DFQATT, CDR2 SNEGSKA (reference sequence). The CDR3 sequence is 15 residues long. CDR3 DNA: TGCAGTGCTACCGAGACCGGGACAGGTTATTCACCCCTCCACCTT. The encoded protein is CSATETGTGYSPLHL.

The chain carries TRBV11-2 and TRBJ2-3; tentative D call: TRBD2 (5 bases). This CDR3 is 15 amino acids long. V was shortened by 6 bases and J by 0 bases, with 13 bases between the two germline ends. Germline V gives CDR1 SGHAT, CDR2 FQNNGV. The CDR3 DNA reads TGTGCCAGCAGAGGCAGCGGCAGAAGCACAGATACGCAGTATTTT. As protein: CASRGSGRSTDTQYF. The variable domain in full, completed from reference TRBV11-2 and TRBJ2-3, reads EAGVAQSPRYKIIEKRQSVAFWCNPISGHATLYWYQQILGQGPKLLIQFQNNGVVDDSQLPKDRFSAERLKGVDSTLKIQPAKLEDSAVYLCASRGSGRSTDTQYFGPGTRLTVL.

This clonotype came up many times. This chain links TRBV12-3 or TRBV12-4 with TRBJ1-6, with 8 bases identical to TRBD1. This CDR3 comprises 15 residues. After removal of 10 bases from V and 0 bases from J, the junction contained 5 bases not matched to a gene. CDR3 nucleotides: TGTGCCATCCGACAGGGGAGCTCCTATAATTCACCCCTCCACTTT. Translation gives CAIRQGSSYNSPLHF.

CDR3 sequence (DNA): TGCAGCGTTGAAGGGACAGACTATGGCTACACCTTC. Amino acids: CSVEGTDYGYTF. J is TRBJ1-2 and V is TRBV29-1, with TRBD1 as a possible D gene (6 bases). V was cut by 1 base and J by 3 bases, with 6 bases left in between. CDR1 SQVTM and CDR2 ANQGSEA come from the germline V gene. The CDR3 has 12 residues.

V is TRBV11-1 and J is TRBJ1-2, with a possible D match to TRBD1 (6 bases). Trimming shortened V by 2 bases and J by 2 bases, and 18 bases separated the two germline ends. There are 17 residues in the CDR3. Germline V gives CDR1 SGHAT, CDR2 FQDESV (reference sequence). CDR3 sequence: CASSLRSGGGPNYGYTF. The CDR3 region has the DNA TGTGCCAGCAGCTTACGATCCGGGGGCGGACCGAACTATGGCTACACCTTC.

There are many counts of this clonotype. The chain links TRBV9 to TRBJ2-4; 9 nucleotides agree with TRBD1. Unmatched junction bases numbered 9, after V lost 4 bases and J lost 7 bases. CDR3 length: 15 amino acids. The germline gives CDR1 SGDLS, CDR2 YYNGEE. CDR3 sequence reads: CASSKGGDRANIQYF. The CDR3 DNA follows: TGTGCCAGCAGCAAAGGAGGGGACAGGGCGAACATTCAGTACTTC.

This clonotype was recorded many times. The gene calls are TRBV6-2 or TRBV6-3 and TRBJ1-1; D might be TRBD1 (6 bases). Trimming pared 6 bases from V and 1 base from J, leaving 18 bases between. Germline V gene sequence: CDR1 MNHEY, CDR2 SVGEGT. The CDR3 totals 16 residues. The CDR3 loop is CASSRPTGSENTEAFF. The DNA of the CDR3 is TGTGCCAGCAGCCGTCCTACAGGGTCGGAGAACACTGAAGCTTTCTTT.

This clonotype occurred many times. The chain employs TRBV28 and TRBJ2-7; D perhaps matches TRBD2 (5 bases). Germline-derived CDR1 and CDR2 are MDHEN and SYDVKM. Trimming stripped 4 bases from V and 6 bases from J, with 10 bases between. The CDR3 extends over 12 amino acids. CDR3 residues: CASSSGVSEQYF. The CDR3 bases are TGTGCCAGCAGTTCCGGGGTTAGCGAGCAGTACTTC.

The sample holds many counts of this clonotype. J is TRBJ2-7 and V is TRBV7-2; 12 nucleotides align to TRBD2. The V and J ends lost 6 bases and 2 bases, in that order; junction bases with no gene match: 2. The germline V gene encodes CDR1 SGHTA and CDR2 FQGNSA. The CDR3 extends over 14 amino acids. This CDR3 is CASRLAGGPYEQYF. CDR3 DNA sequence: TGTGCCAGCAGACTAGCGGGGGGCCCCTACGAGCAGTACTTC. Full variable domain (outside the CDR3, taken from reference TRBV7-2 and TRBJ2-7): GAGVSQSPSNKVTEKGKDVELRCDPISGHTALYWYRQSLGQGLEFLIYFQGNSAPDKSGLPSDRFSAERTGGSVSTLTIQRTQQEDSAVYLCASRLAGGPYEQYFGPGTRLTVT.

The V and J genes are TRBV29-1 and TRBJ2-7; maybe TRBD1 (7 bases). There are 13 residues in the CDR3. V was pared by 5 bases and J by 3 bases, with 14 bases between. Looked up from germline, CDR1 is SQVTM and CDR2 is ANQGSEA. As DNA, the CDR3 is TGCAGCGTTCGGGGGACAGACCACTACGAGCAGTACTTC. It codes for CSVRGTDHYEQYF.

V is TRBV9 and J is TRBJ2-5, with D unclear. The CDR3 is 13 residues long. Trimming took off 3 bases at V and 5 bases at J, with 11 bases between the two ends. Germline V gene lookup returns CDR1 SGDLS and CDR2 YYNGEE. Written as DNA, the CDR3 is TGTGCCAGCAGCGCCACCGGGTCGGAGACCCAGTACTTC. It codes for CASSATGSETQYF.

The gene calls are TRBV18 and TRBJ1-5; 7 nucleotides agree with TRBD1. V lost 3 bases to trimming and J lost 8 bases; unmatched junction nucleotides: 7. The CDR3 runs 14 residues. The germline V gene encodes CDR1 KGHSH and CDR2 LQKENI. The CDR3: CASSPRQGAEPQHF. The CDR3 nucleotides read TGTGCCAGCTCACCCCGACAGGGTGCAGAGCCCCAGCATTTT.

This clonotype was counted at least ten times. The rearrangement uses TRBV9 and TRBJ2-4; D not certain. Trimming took off 0 bases at V and 0 bases at J, with 10 bases between the two ends. CDR3 size: 16 residues. Looked up from germline, CDR1 is SGDLS and CDR2 is YYNGEE. The CDR3 DNA reads as TGTGCCAGCAGCGTAGGGGAAACAGTAGCCAAAAACATTCAGTACTTC. It specifies CASSVGETVAKNIQYF.

This clonotype was detected a few times. An end of the junction differs from the germline gene, which may be a read error. The CDR3 reads CASSEMGAGSRDF. The CDR3 coding sequence is TGTGCCAGCAGTGAAATGGGGGCGGGGAGCAGGGATTTT. The rearrangement links TRBV2 to TRBJ2-3, with D possibly called TRBD1 or TRBD2 (6 bases each). From germline, CDR1 is SNHLY and CDR2 FYNNEI. The CDR3 consists of 13 residues.

Many counts were recorded for this clonotype. The chain combines TRBV5-4 with TRBJ1-1; D possibly corresponds to TRBD1 (6 bases). The CDR3 extends over 14 amino acids. In germline, CDR1 is SGHNT, CDR2 YYREEE (reference sequence). Trimming removed 3 bases from V and 2 bases from J, with 11 bases in between. The CDR3 spells CASSSGQRNTEAFF. The CDR3 region has the DNA TGTGCCAGCAGCTCCGGACAGCGTAACACTGAAGCTTTCTTT.

This clonotype was detected a few times. This could be a read error, since a much larger clone is one nucleotide away. The chain combines TRBV4-2 with TRBJ1-3; 11 nucleotides agree with TRBD1. This CDR3 has 17 amino acids. The germline V gene has CDR1 LGHNA and CDR2 YNFKEQ. Trimming at V came to 4 bases and at J to 3 bases, leaving 8 bases not matched to a gene. CDR3 DNA sequence: TGTGCCAGCAGCCCCCCCGACGGGACAGGGGGTGGAAACACCATATATTTT. Translated, it gives CASSPPDGTGGGNTIYF.

This chain joins TRBV6-5 and TRBJ2-3, with D perhaps matching TRBD1 (5 bases). Germline loops: CDR1 MNHEY, CDR2 SVGAGI. The ends were cut back, 0 bases at V and 4 bases at J, with 8 bases in the middle. This CDR3 region has 14 residues. The CDR3 nucleotides read TGTGCCAGCAGTTACTCCAGGGTTGCAGATACGCAGTATTTT. Translated, it gives CASSYSRVADTQYF.

This clonotype was recorded at least ten times. The genes are TRBV6-1 and TRBJ2-7; 11 bases map to TRBD2. With 6 bases clipped from V and 5 bases from J, the junction kept 6 bases outside the gene matches. The CDR3 consists of 14 residues. CDR1 and CDR2 from the germline V gene are MNHNS and SASEGT. The CDR3 DNA reads as TGTGCCAGCAGGCCGGGACTAGCGGCCCACGAGCAGTACTTC. Its translation is CASRPGLAAHEQYF.

Worth noting for this clonotype: A much larger clone lies one base from this, so it may be a read error. This chain joins TRBV12-5 and TRBJ1-1; D remains unclear. Looked up from germline, CDR1 is LGHNT and CDR2 is FRNRAP. V gave up 5 bases and J gave up 6 bases, with 10 bases separating them. CDR3 length equals 12 residues. CDR3 residues: CASGLLLAEAFF. The CDR3 DNA is TGTGCTAGTGGTCTTCTGTTGGCTGAAGCTTTCTTT.

Many counts were recorded for this clonotype. This chain links TRBV12-3 or TRBV12-4 with TRBJ2-3, with TRBD1 matching over 10 bases. V lost 6 bases, J lost 6 bases, and 9 bases stayed unmatched. This CDR3 comprises 15 residues. This chain's CDR3 is CASSPTGGNRDTQYF. The DNA for the CDR3 is TGTGCCAGCAGCCCGACAGGGGGCAACAGGGATACGCAGTATTTT.

This clonotype was seen ten or more times. The genes are TRBV20-1 and TRBJ2-3, with TRBD2 identical over 12 bases. CDR1 DFQATT and CDR2 SNEGSKA come from the germline V gene (reference sequence). This CDR3 has 14 amino acids. The trim removed 1 base at V and 7 bases at J, leaving 3 bases unmatched. The CDR3 here is CSARGTSGVHTQYF. The CDR3 DNA reads as TGCAGTGCTAGAGGGACTAGCGGGGTCCATACGCAGTATTTT.